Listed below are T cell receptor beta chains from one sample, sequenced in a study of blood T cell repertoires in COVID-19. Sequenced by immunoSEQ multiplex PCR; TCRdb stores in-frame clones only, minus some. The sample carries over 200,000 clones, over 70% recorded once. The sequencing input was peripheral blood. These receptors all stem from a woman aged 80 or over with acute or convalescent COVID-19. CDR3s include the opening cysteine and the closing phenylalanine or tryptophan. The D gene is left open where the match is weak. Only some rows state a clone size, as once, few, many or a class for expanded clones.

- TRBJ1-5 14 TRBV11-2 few TGTGCCAGCAGCTTAGAGGTGGGCTCTCAGCCCCAGCATTTT CASSLEVGSQPQHF
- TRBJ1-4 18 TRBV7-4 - TGTGCCAGCAGCTCTCGCCGCCTTGACAGGATCCTTTATGAAAAACTGTTTTTT CASSSRRLDRILYEKLFF
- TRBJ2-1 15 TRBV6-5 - TGTGCCAGCGGGGCAGGACGATCCTCCTACAATGAGCAGTTCTTC CASGAGRSSYNEQFF
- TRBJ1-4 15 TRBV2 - TGTGCCAGCAACCAAGAGGGAGGACGAGGTGAAAAACTGTTTTTT CASNQEGGRGEKLFF
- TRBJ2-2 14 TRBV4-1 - TGCGCCAGCAGCGGGCAGCAGAACACCGGGGAGCTGTTTTTT CASSGQQNTGELFF
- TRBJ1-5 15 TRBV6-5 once TGTGCCAGCAGTTTAGGGGGGGCGCGGAATCAGCCCCAGCATTTT CASSLGGARNQPQHF
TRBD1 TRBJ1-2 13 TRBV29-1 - TGCAGCGCAGCAGGGGGGCCTTTCTATGGCTACACCTTC CSAAGGPFYGYTF
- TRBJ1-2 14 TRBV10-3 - TGTGCCATCAAGCTGGACAGCGTGCCTTATGGCTACACCTTC CAIKLDSVPYGYTF
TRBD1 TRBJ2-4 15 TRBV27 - TGTGCCAGCAGTTCACAGGGGATAGCCAAAAACATTCAGTACTTC CASSSQGIAKNIQYF
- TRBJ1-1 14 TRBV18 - TGTGCCAGCTCACGTTATCAGGGAACGGCTGAAGCTTTCTTT CASSRYQGTAEAFF
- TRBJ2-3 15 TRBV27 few TGTGCCAGCAGTTTCCAACCCGTTGGGGCCGATACGCAGTATTTT CASSFQPVGADTQYF
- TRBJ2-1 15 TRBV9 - TGTGCCAGCAGCGTAGGCGGGGCATCCTACAATGAGCAGTTCTTC CASSVGGASYNEQFF
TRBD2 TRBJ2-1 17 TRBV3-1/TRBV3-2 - TGTGCCAGCAGCCAAGTACCGGGACTAGGGGCATACAATGAGCAGTTCTTC CASSQVPGLGAYNEQFF